Below, 12 T cell receptor beta chains from the same sample are listed, as sequenced in a study of shared clonotypes between healthy human individuals. TCRdb's copy holds only in-frame clones and misses some; the assay was immunoSEQ multiplex PCR. The sample has millions of clones, approximately 95% seen once. CD45RO-negative CD8 cells positively selected for CCR7 made up the naive population, which excluded terminally differentiated effector memory CD45RA+ cells. Sequences were obtained from naive CD8+ T cells sorted from blood. Every receptor here comes from a man between 18 and 29 years old in good health.

The V and J genes are TRBV5-8 and TRBJ1-5; TRBD1 matches at 7 bases. CDR3 length: 16 residues. After removal of 5 bases from V and 2 bases from J, the junction contained 10 bases not matched to a gene. Germline CDR1 reads SGHTS; CDR2 reads YDEGEE. The CDR3 loop is CASSDRDFDGNQPQHF. CDR3 nucleotides: TGTGCCAGCAGTGACAGGGATTTCGACGGCAATCAGCCCCAGCATTTT.

The gene calls are TRBV7-6 and TRBJ2-5; D is undetermined. V lost 0 bases and J lost 2, with 13 bases in between. CDR3 length: 16 amino acids. Germline assignment: CDR1 SGHVS and CDR2 FNYEAQ. The CDR3 DNA reads as TGTGCCAGCAGCTTAGCCCTCCGCCTTGGACAAGAGACCCAGTACTTC. Translated: CASSLALRLGQETQYF.

This rearrangement joins TRBV14 to TRBJ2-1; D gene unclear. V lost 0 bases, J lost 6 bases, and 6 bases lay in between. The CDR3 totals 13 residues. CDR1 is SGHDN, CDR2 FVKESK, per germline. The CDR3, as DNA: TGTGCCAGCAGCCAAGAAGTAGGCAATGAGCAGTTCTTC. Protein sequence: CASSQEVGNEQFF.

This clone was picked up one time. The chain employs TRBV25-1 and TRBJ1-5; no clear D gene. The CDR3 has 14 residues. V lost 0 bases, J lost 3 bases, and 6 bases lay in between. From germline, CDR1 is MGHDK and CDR2 SYGVNS. CDR3 nucleotide sequence: TGTGCCAGCAGTGAATACGACCACAATCAGCCCCAGCATTTT. Translating it yields CASSEYDHNQPQHF.

V and J are TRBV5-1 and TRBJ2-1, with D possibly TRBD2 on 5 matching bases. V lost 4 bases and J 10 bases, leaving 6 bases between the germline ends. Germline assignment: CDR1 SGHRS and CDR2 YFSETQ. This CDR3 has 10 residues. DNA of the CDR3: TGCGCCAGCAGCGGAGGAGAGCAGTTCTTC. The encoded protein is CASSGGEQFF.

The chain employs TRBV7-9 and TRBJ2-3, with 9 nucleotides matching TRBD2. CDR3 length equals 15 residues. Per the germline V gene, CDR1 is SEHNR and CDR2 is FQNEAQ (reference sequence). The ends lost 4 bases at V and 3 bases at J; junction bases unmatched: 5. This CDR3 reads CASSSVAGATDTQYF. The CDR3 DNA sequence: TGTGCCAGCAGCTCGGTAGCGGGGGCGACAGATACGCAGTATTTT.

The chain combines TRBV6-1 with TRBJ1-6; maybe TRBD1 (5 bases). Trimming removed 0 bases from V and 9 bases from J, with 12 bases in between. Germline V gives CDR1 MNHNS, CDR2 SASEGT. This CDR3 spans 15 amino acids. Written as DNA, the CDR3 is TGTGCCAGCAGTGAAGCTGAGGGACTGGGTTCACCCCTCCACTTT. It yields the protein CASSEAEGLGSPLHF.

The chain employs TRBV11-2 and TRBJ1-3; no firm D call. Germline V lookup: CDR1 SGHAT, CDR2 FQNNGV. CDR3 size: 15 residues. The V end lost 6 bases, the J end lost 3 bases, and 15 bases lay between the germline ends. The CDR3 here is CASRATASFGNTIYF. The CDR3 DNA reads as TGTGCCAGCAGGGCGACCGCCTCGTTTGGAAACACCATATATTTT.

The chain carries TRBV28 and TRBJ2-3; perhaps TRBD1 as D (6 bases). Between the trimmed V and J ends, which lost 4 bases and 8 bases, there was a span of 22 bases. The CDR3 extends over 16 amino acids. CDR1 is MDHEN, CDR2 SYDVKM, per germline. The CDR3 spells CASSSLNSGTRGTQYF. The CDR3 DNA follows: TGTGCCAGCAGTTCCCTTAACAGTGGGACCAGGGGTACGCAGTATTTT.

On this clone itself: This specimen includes other DNA sequences encoding the same CDR3. The V and J genes are TRBV11-2 and TRBJ2-1; no firm D call. The V gene's germline CDR1 is SGHAT and CDR2 FQNNGV. Trimming took 4 bases from V and 6 from J, leaving 7 bases between them. The CDR3 contains 12 residues. DNA of the CDR3: TGTGCCAGCAGCTCCCAAGGCAATGAGCAGTTCTTC. Encoded protein: CASSSQGNEQFF. Complete variable domain (other parts from reference TRBV11-2 and TRBJ2-1): EAGVAQSPRYKIIEKRQSVAFWCNPISGHATLYWYQQILGQGPKLLIQFQNNGVVDDSQLPKDRFSAERLKGVDSTLKIQPAKLEDSAVYLCASSSQGNEQFFGPGTRLTVL.

The chain uses TRBV7-2 and TRBJ2-1; possibly TRBD1 or TRBD2 for D (6 bases each). Trimming removed 5 bases at V and 4 bases at J, with 21 bases between. The V gene's germline CDR1 is SGHTA and CDR2 FQGNSA. The length of the CDR3 is 17 residues. CDR3 loop: CASSRSSEGGWYNEQFF. The CDR3 region has the DNA TGTGCCAGCAGCCGATCGAGCGAGGGGGGCTGGTACAATGAGCAGTTCTTC.

The chain recombines TRBV29-1 with TRBJ2-5; 8 bases are shared with TRBD1. The J call may not be correct, given that the DNA end is closer to TRBJ2-7. Per the germline V gene, CDR1 is SQVTM and CDR2 is ANQGSEA. This CDR3 has 14 amino acids. The CDR3 is CSVVSDRVTYEQYF. In nucleotides, the CDR3 is TGCAGCGTTGTTTCGGACAGGGTAACCTACGAGCAGTACTTC.